This record looks at one T cell receptor beta chain sequence and its context. This specimen comes from a study of tumor T cells in aggressive B-cell lymphoma. TCRdb keeps only in-frame clones here, not all; method: immunoSEQ multiplex PCR. The sample yields roughly 3,000 clones, about 89% seen once. Per the germline V gene, CDR1 is SEHNR and CDR2 is FQNEAQ (reference sequence). The CDR3 is made up of 15 amino acids. V was clipped by 3 bases and J by 4 bases, with 12 bases between them. The source is an adult with diffuse large B cell lymphoma. V is TRBV7-9 and J is TRBJ1-4; D might be TRBD1 (6 bases). Material: tumor tissue. CDR3 sequence reads: CASSLGTGSNEKLFF. The CDR3 bases are TGTGCCAGCAGCTTGGGTACAGGGAGTAATGAAAAACTGTTTTTT.